This T cell receptor beta chain was documented in a study of blood T cell repertoires in COVID-19. At the level of the study: T cells, B-cell-depleted T cells, or PBMCs supplied cDNA or gDNA.

Produced via immunoSEQ multiplex PCR; TCRdb's table is partial and in-frame only. Here the sample spans hundreds of thousands of clones, approximately 89% being singletons. The recovered donors of Cohort 3 showed two negative PCRs, clearance, or symptom resolution. V lost 4 bases and J lost 7, with 20 bases in between. Germline-derived CDR1 and CDR2 are MDHEN and SYDVKM. The CDR3 covers 15 residues. The sequence was collected from a woman aged 40-49 years who had recovered from COVID-19. The sample taken for sequencing was PBMCs or T cells enriched from blood (not recorded which). This chain uses TRBV28 with TRBJ2-7; D gene unclear. CDR3 in DNA: TGTGCCAGCAGTTCCCCAGACACCTTCCTTGATGAGCAGTACTTC. It specifies CASSSPDTFLDEQYF.